This TCR beta chain comes out of a study of technical replicates of blood from several donors. Trimming removed 1 base from V and 3 bases from J; junction bases left unmatched: 3. Germline loops: CDR1 KGHSH, CDR2 LQKENI. This CDR3 has 15 amino acids. This table comes from immunoSEQ multiplex PCR, and its TCRdb copy is limited to in-frame clones, with some not included. The sample lists around 100,000 clones, roughly 95% occurring once. This chain links TRBV18 with TRBJ1-3; 7 nucleotides agree with TRBD1. Material for sequencing was T cells isolated from PBMCs. The origin of this receptor is a human donor in good health. The CDR3: CASSPQGAIGNTIYF. CDR3 in DNA: TGTGCCAGCTCACCACAGGGGGCGATTGGAAACACCATATATTTT.